The entry that follows covers one TCR beta chain sequence. Its target is unknown. This CDR3 region has 15 residues. The germline CDR1 and CDR2 sequences are DFQATT and SNEGSKA (reference sequence). V lost 2 bases and J lost 7; bases outside the gene matches: 7. Attachment of unique molecular identifiers to individual cDNA molecules was performed. TCRdb re-analysed the 5' RACE reads in MiXCR, keeping a single row per CDR3 protein. The sample consists of 71,000 or so distinct CDR3 sequences, approximately 15% of them appearing once. This entry comes from a study of early T cells in non-severe SARS-CoV-2 infection. Turning to the study itself: From unsorted whole blood, bulk RNA was sequenced, and the chains remained unpaired.

Overall study findings and caveats: Private and CD4 specificities were missed by VDJdb matching, skewed to anti-spike CD8.

This chain joins TRBV20-1 and TRBJ1-6; 8 nucleotides line up with TRBD1. Sequencing was performed on whole blood. The TCR sequence derives from an adult who was a healthcare worker with PCR-confirmed SARS-CoV-2 infection or an uninfected control (not recorded which). The CDR3, as DNA: TGCAGTGCTAGAATGAGGACAGGGATAAATTCACCCCTCCACTTT. As protein: CSARMRTGINSPLHF.